This T cell receptor beta chain is drawn from a study of cytomegalovirus exposure and HLA in healthy donors. Study-wide results and caveats: Previous analysis showed most TCR beta V segments were productive about 90% or about 30% of the time.

PCR amplification relied on 60 Vbeta primers (plus 13 Jbeta primers). The method was immunoSEQ multiplex PCR; TCRdb's version includes in-frame clones alone and lacks a portion of them. The sample lists over 90,000 clones; 60% to 75% were seen once. There are a few counts of this clone. Its antigen is not identified. CDR1 SEHNR and CDR2 FQNEAQ come from the germline V gene (reference sequence). The CDR3 is made up of 15 amino acids. The V gene end was trimmed by 5 bases and the J gene end by 0 bases; junction bases not matched to a gene: 4. The clonotype originates from a man in his 60s in good health and CMV-seronegative. Sequencing was carried out using PBMCs. V gene TRBV7-9 combines with J gene TRBJ2-4, with 7 bases identical to TRBD2. CDR3 in amino acids: CASSASGLAKNIQYF. CDR3 DNA sequence: TGTGCCAGCAGCGCTAGCGGATTAGCCAAAAACATTCAGTACTTC.